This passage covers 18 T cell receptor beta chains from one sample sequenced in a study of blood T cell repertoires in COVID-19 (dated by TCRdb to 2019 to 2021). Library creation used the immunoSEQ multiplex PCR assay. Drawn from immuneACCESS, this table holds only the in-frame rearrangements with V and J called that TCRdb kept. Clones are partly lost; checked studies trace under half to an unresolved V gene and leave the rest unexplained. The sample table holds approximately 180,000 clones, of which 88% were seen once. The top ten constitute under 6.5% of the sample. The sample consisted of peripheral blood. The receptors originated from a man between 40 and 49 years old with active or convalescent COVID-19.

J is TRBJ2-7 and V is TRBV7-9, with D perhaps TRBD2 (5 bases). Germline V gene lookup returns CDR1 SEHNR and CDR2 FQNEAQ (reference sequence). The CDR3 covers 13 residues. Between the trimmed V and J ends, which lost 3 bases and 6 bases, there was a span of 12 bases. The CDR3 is CASSFAGGPEQYF. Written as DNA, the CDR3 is TGTGCCAGCAGCTTCGCTGGCGGGCCCGAGCAGTACTTC.

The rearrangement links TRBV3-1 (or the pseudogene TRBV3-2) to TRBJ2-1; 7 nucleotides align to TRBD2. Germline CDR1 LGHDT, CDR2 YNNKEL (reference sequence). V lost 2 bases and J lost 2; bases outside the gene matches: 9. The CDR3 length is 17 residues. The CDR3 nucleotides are TGTGCCAGCAGCCAATTCCCTAGCGGTTTTACCTACAATGAGCAGTTCTTC. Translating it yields CASSQFPSGFTYNEQFF.

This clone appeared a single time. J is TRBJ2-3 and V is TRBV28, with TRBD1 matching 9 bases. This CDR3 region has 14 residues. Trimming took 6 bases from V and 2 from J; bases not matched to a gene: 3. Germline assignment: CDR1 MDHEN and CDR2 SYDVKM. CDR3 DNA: TGTGCCAGCAGGACAGGGGGGGACACAGATACGCAGTATTTT. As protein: CASRTGGDTDTQYF.

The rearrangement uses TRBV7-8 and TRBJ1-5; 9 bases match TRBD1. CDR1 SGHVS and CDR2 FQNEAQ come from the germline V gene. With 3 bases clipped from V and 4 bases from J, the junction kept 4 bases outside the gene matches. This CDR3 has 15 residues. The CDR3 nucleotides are TGTGCCAGCAGCTTGGGGGACAGGGCAAATCAGCCCCAGCATTTT. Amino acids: CASSLGDRANQPQHF. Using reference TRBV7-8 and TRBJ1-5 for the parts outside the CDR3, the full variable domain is GAGVSQSPRYKVAKRGQDVALRCDPISGHVSLFWYQQALGQGPEFLTYFQNEAQLDKSGLPSDRFFAERPEGSVSTLKIQRTQQEDSAVYLCASSLGDRANQPQHFGDGTRLSIL.

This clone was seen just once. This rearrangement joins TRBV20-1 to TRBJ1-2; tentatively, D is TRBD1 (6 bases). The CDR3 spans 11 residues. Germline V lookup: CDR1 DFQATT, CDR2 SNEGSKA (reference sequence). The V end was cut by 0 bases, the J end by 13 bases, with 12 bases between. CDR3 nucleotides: TGCAGTGCTAGAGAAGGACAGTTCTTCACCTTC. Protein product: CSAREGQFFTF.

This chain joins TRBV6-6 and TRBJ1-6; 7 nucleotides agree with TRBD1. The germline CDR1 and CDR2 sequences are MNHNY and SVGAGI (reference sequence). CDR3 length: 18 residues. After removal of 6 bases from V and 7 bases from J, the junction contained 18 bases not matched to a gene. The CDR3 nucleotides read TGTGCCAGCAGCCGAGTTCCCCCCGGGACAGTGCAAAATTCACCCCTCCACTTT. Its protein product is CASSRVPPGTVQNSPLHF.

CDR3 in DNA: TGTGCCCACACGTCTCAGGGGGGTGGCTACACCTTC. Amino acids: CAHTSQGGGYTF. This chain uses TRBV28 with TRBJ1-2, with TRBD1 matching 7 bases. Germline V gene data show CDR1 as MDHEN and CDR2 as SYDVKM. The CDR3 totals 12 residues. The trim removed 11 bases at V and 7 bases at J, leaving 10 bases unmatched.

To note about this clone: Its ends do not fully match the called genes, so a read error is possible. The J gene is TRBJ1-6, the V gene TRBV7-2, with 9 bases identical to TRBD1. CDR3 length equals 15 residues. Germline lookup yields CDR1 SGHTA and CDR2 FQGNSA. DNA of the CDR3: TGTGCCAGCAGCTTTACAGGGGGCTATATTTCACCCCTCCACTTT. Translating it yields CASSFTGGYISPLHF.

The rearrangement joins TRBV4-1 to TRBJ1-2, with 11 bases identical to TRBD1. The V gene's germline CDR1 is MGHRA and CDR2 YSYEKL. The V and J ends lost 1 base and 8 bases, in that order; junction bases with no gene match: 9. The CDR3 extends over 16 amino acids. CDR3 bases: TGCGCCAGCAGCCAAGCCGGGACAGGGGGAGTTCGAGGCTACACCTTC. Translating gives CASSQAGTGGVRGYTF.

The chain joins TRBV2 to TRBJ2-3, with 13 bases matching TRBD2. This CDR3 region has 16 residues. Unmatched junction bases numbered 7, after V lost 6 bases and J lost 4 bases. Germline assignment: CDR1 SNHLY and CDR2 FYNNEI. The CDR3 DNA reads TGTGCCAGCAGACCTTGGACTAGCGGGAGTTCAGATACGCAGTATTTT. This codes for CASRPWTSGSSDTQYF.

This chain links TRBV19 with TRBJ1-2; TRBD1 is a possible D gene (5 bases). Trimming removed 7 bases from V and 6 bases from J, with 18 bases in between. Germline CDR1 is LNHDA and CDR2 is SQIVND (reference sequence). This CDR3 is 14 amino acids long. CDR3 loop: CASIRTGAGHGYTF. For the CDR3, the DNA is TGTGCCAGTATCAGAACAGGAGCAGGGCATGGCTACACCTTC.

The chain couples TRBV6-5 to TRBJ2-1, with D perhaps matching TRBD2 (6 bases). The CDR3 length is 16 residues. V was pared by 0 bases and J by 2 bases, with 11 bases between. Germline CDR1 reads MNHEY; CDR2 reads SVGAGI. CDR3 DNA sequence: TGTGCCAGCAGTTACTCGACTAGTGGCGCCTACAATGAGCAGTTCTTC. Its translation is CASSYSTSGAYNEQFF.

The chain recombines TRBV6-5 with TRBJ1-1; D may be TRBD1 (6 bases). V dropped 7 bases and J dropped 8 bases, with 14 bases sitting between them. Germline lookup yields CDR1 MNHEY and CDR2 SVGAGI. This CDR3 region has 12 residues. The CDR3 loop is CASKGNGQEAFF. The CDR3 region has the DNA TGTGCCAGCAAAGGAAATGGACAGGAAGCTTTCTTT.

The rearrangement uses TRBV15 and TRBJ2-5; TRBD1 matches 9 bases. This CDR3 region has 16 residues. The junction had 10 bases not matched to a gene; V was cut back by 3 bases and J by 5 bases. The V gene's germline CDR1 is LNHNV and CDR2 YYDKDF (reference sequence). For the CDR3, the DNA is TGTGCCACCAGCAGGGTGCTACAGGGGGCAGGGGAGACCCAGTACTTC. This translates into CATSRVLQGAGETQYF.

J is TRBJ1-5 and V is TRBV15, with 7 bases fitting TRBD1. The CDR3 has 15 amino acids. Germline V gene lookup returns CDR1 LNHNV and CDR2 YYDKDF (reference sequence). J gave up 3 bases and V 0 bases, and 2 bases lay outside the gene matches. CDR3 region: CATSREDRDNQPQHF. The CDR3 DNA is TGTGCCACCAGCAGAGAAGACAGGGACAATCAGCCCCAGCATTTT. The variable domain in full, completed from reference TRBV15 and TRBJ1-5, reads DAMVIQNPRYQVTQFGKPVTLSCSQTLNHNVMYWYQQKSSQAPKLLFHYYDKDFNNEADTPDNFQSRRPNTSFCFLDIRSPGLGDTAMYLCATSREDRDNQPQHFGDGTRLSIL.

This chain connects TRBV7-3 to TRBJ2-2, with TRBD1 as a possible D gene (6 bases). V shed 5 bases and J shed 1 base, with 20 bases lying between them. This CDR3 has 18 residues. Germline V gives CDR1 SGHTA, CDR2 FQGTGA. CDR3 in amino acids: CASSPPQGRRWNTGELFF. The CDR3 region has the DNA TGTGCCAGCAGCCCACCCCAGGGGAGAAGGTGGAACACCGGGGAGCTGTTTTTT.

The CDR3 protein is CASRSPVSYEQYF. CDR3 in DNA: TGTGCCAGCAGATCACCGGTCTCCTACGAGCAGTACTTC. This rearrangement joins TRBV12-3 or TRBV12-4 to TRBJ2-7; no definite D call. Between the trimmed V and J ends, which lost 6 bases and 0 bases, there was a span of 9 bases. This CDR3 has 13 amino acids.

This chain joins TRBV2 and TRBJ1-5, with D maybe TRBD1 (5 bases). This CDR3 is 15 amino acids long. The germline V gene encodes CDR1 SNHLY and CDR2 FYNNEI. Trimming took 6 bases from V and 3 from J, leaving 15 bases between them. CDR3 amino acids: CASRLAGRDNQPQHF. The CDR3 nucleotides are TGTGCCAGCAGGCTAGCGGGCAGGGACAATCAGCCCCAGCATTTT.